This T cell receptor beta chain was captured in a study of blood T cell repertoires in COVID-19. Germline V gene data show CDR1 as SGHRS and CDR2 as YFSETQ. With 0 bases removed from V and 0 bases from J, the gap between germline ends came to 8 bases. The CDR3 is 15 amino acids. Sequencing used immunoSEQ multiplex PCR; TCRdb keeps in-frame clones, though not all of them. The sample has about 250,000 clones, 80% to 85% seen once. This receptor was obtained from a man aged 50 or older with active or convalescent COVID-19. The material sequenced was peripheral blood. V and J are TRBV5-1 and TRBJ2-3, with D unclear. CDR3 in amino acids: CASSLDPTSTDTQYF. In DNA, the CDR3 is TGCGCCAGCAGCTTGGACCCAACAAGCACAGATACGCAGTATTTT. The complete variable domain, with remaining parts taken from reference TRBV5-1 and TRBJ2-3, reads KAGVTQTPRYLIKTRGQQVTLSCSPISGHRSVSWYQQTPGQGLQFLFEYFSETQRNKGNFPGRFSGRQFSNSRSEMNVSTLELGDSALYLCASSLDPTSTDTQYFGPGTRLTVL.